This T cell receptor beta chain derives from a study of blood T cell repertoires in COVID-19. Per the germline V gene, CDR1 is SGHKS and CDR2 is YYEKEE (reference sequence). The J segment lost 9 bases and the V segment lost 3 bases, leaving 7 bases of the junction unmatched. The CDR3 sequence is 15 residues long. Measured with immunoSEQ multiplex PCR; TCRdb has only the in-frame clones, and not every one. The sample shows about 86,000 clones, more than 75% of them seen only once. This receptor was obtained from a human donor in a cohort sampled during active COVID-19. The chain joins TRBV5-5 to TRBJ2-1; 12 nucleotides match TRBD2. Sequencing was performed on peripheral blood. The CDR3 is CASSSSLTSGGEQFF. CDR3 DNA: TGTGCCAGCAGCTCGAGCCTGACTAGCGGGGGTGAGCAGTTCTTC.